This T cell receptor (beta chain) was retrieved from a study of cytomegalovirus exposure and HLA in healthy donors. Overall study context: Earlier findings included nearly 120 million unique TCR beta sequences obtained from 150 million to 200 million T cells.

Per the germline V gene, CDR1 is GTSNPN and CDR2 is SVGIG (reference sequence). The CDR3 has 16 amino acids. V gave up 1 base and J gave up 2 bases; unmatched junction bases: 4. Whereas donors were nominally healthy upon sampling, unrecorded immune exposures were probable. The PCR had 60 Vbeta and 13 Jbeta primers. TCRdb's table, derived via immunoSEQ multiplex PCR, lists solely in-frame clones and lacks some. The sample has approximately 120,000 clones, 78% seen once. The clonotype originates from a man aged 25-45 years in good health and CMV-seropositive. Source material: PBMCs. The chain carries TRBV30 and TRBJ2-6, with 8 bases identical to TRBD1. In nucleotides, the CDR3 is TGTGCCTGGAGTGAGCCAGGGGGCGCTGGGGCCAACGTCCTGACTTTC. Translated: CAWSEPGGAGANVLTF.